This passage covers 18 T cell receptor beta chains from one sample sequenced in a study of CD8 T cells in Susac syndrome. After extraction with the RNeasy kit, roughly 0.45 to 1 ug of the RNA was reverse transcribed using random hexamers. TCRdb reprocessed the immunoSEQ multiplex PCR reads via MiXCR and lists one record per CDR3 protein. The sample includes under 550,000 distinct CDR3 sequences, 75% to 90% of them seen just once. The sequenced sample was CD8+ T cells from PBMCs. Source of these receptors: a human donor with multiple sclerosis.

The rearrangement joins TRBV5-5 to TRBJ2-7; no clear D. Germline V gene lookup returns CDR1 SGHKS and CDR2 YYEKEE (reference sequence). V lost 3 bases and J lost 3, with 7 bases in between. The CDR3 runs to 12 residues. In DNA, the CDR3 is TGTGCCAGCAGCTCCGACTTCTACGAGCAGTACTTC. Its protein product is CASSSDFYEQYF.

The chain is built from TRBV12-3 or TRBV12-4 and TRBJ2-7, with 9 bases matching TRBD1. This CDR3 is 14 amino acids long. The ends lost 6 bases at V and 2 bases at J; junction bases unmatched: 5. Here the CDR3 reads CASRWDREAYEQYF. DNA of the CDR3: TGTGCCAGCAGGTGGGACAGGGAAGCCTACGAGCAGTACTTC.

The V and J genes are TRBV6-2 or TRBV6-3 and TRBJ2-2; D not certain. The CDR3 is 14 residues long. The germline CDR1 and CDR2 sequences are MNHEY and SVGEGT. V was clipped by 8 bases and J by 1 base, with 11 bases between them. DNA for the CDR3: TGTGCCAGCGTCGGCAGGCGGAACACCGGGGAGCTGTTTTTT. Amino acids: CASVGRRNTGELFF.

V and J are TRBV7-9 and TRBJ1-1; D possibly corresponds to TRBD1 (5 bases). Germline values: CDR1 SEHNR, CDR2 FQNEAQ (reference sequence). V lost 5 bases to trimming and J lost 7 bases, with 17 bases between them. The length of the CDR3 is 14 residues. CDR3: CASSGGGTDFEAFF. The CDR3 bases are TGTGCCAGCAGCGGGGGAGGGACGGACTTTGAAGCTTTCTTT.

There are a few counts of this clonotype. The genes are TRBV3-1 and TRBJ1-5, with a tentative D call TRBD1 (6 bases). The germline gives CDR1 LGHDT, CDR2 YNNKEL (reference sequence). Deletions cut 5 bases from V and 5 bases from J, with 10 bases between. There are 13 residues in the CDR3. The CDR3: CASSDRSYQPQHF. For the CDR3, the DNA is TGTGCCAGCAGCGACAGGAGTTATCAGCCCCAGCATTTT.

The chain couples TRBV2 to TRBJ2-5; 8 bases are shared with TRBD1. After removal of 6 bases from V and 0 bases from J, the junction contained 6 bases not matched to a gene. Per germline, CDR1 SNHLY and CDR2 FYNNEI. The CDR3 covers 15 residues. CDR3 in DNA: TGTGCCAGCAGGGCCGGGACAGGACACCAAGAGACCCAGTACTTC. This translates into CASRAGTGHQETQYF.

V gene TRBV12-3 or TRBV12-4 combines with J gene TRBJ2-2, with 11 bases aligning to TRBD2. The V and J ends lost 8 bases and 8 bases, in that order; junction bases with no gene match: 7. This CDR3 is 14 amino acids long. CDR3 nucleotide sequence: TGTGCCAGCTGGCGACTAGCGGGATTGGGGGAGCTGTTTTTT. It encodes CASWRLAGLGELFF.

The chain joins TRBV7-6 to TRBJ2-7; 7 bases agree with TRBD2. V lost 4 bases and J lost 2; bases outside the gene matches: 5. Germline V gene data show CDR1 as SGHVS and CDR2 as FNYEAQ. CDR3 length: 14 residues. The DNA for the CDR3 is TGTGCCAGCAGCTCTCGGGGGGACGCCTACGAGCAGTACTTC. Its protein product is CASSSRGDAYEQYF. The variable domain in full, completed from reference TRBV7-6 and TRBJ2-7, reads GAGVSQSPRYKVTKRGQDVALRCDPISGHVSLYWYRQALGQGPEFLTYFNYEAQQDKSGLPNDRFSAERPEGSISTLTIQRTEQRDSAMYRCASSSRGDAYEQYFGPGTRLTVT.

This chain joins TRBV4-1 and TRBJ2-1, with 8 bases fitting TRBD2. V lost 0 bases, J lost 10 bases, and 8 bases stayed unmatched. CDR3 length: 15 amino acids. Germline V gene lookup returns CDR1 MGHRA and CDR2 YSYEKL. The CDR3 loop reads CASSQDKGLAGEQFF. The CDR3 DNA is TGCGCCAGCAGCCAAGATAAAGGACTAGCAGGCGAGCAGTTCTTC.

The chain recombines TRBV6-5 with TRBJ1-1; TRBD1 matches at 7 bases. V gave up 2 bases and J gave up 5 bases; unmatched junction bases: 5. Germline CDR1 and CDR2: MNHEY and SVGAGI. The CDR3 is made up of 14 amino acids. This CDR3 is CASSYRGLMTEAFF. The DNA of the CDR3 is TGTGCCAGCAGTTACAGGGGGCTAATGACTGAAGCTTTCTTT.

In its sample, this clonotype was seen once. The genes are TRBV2 and TRBJ1-1; D ambiguous. CDR3 length equals 13 residues. Trimming shortened V by 5 bases and J by 1 base, and 8 bases separated the two germline ends. CDR1 SNHLY and CDR2 FYNNEI come from the germline V gene. The CDR3 reads CASSKPGNTEAFF. CDR3 coding DNA: TGTGCCAGCAGTAAGCCAGGGAACACTGAAGCTTTCTTT.

The chain recombines TRBV7-9 with TRBJ2-1, with TRBD2 matching 8 bases. V lost 1 base, J lost 6 bases, and 8 bases stayed unmatched. This CDR3 is 16 amino acids long. The germline gives CDR1 SEHNR, CDR2 FQNEAQ (reference sequence). In DNA, the CDR3 is TGTGCCAGCAGCTTAGACGAGCGGGAGATCCTCAATGAGCAGTTCTTC. Its protein product is CASSLDEREILNEQFF.

The chain is built from TRBV27 and TRBJ1-4, with TRBD1 identical over 7 bases. Looked up from germline, CDR1 is MNHEY and CDR2 is SMNVEV (reference sequence). The CDR3 is 14 amino acids. Trimming took 4 bases from V and 8 from J; bases not matched to a gene: 7. Here the CDR3 DNA reads TGTGCCAGCAGTTCGGGAGGGGGCTTGGAAAAACTGTTTTTT. Translation: CASSSGGGLEKLFF. The full variable domain, its missing parts supplied by reference TRBV27 and TRBJ1-4, is EAQVTQNPRYLITVTGKKLTVTCSQNMNHEYMSWYRQDPGLGLRQIYYSMNVEVTDKGDVPEGYKVSRKEKRNFPLILESPSPNQTSLYFCASSSGGGLEKLFFGSGTQLSVL.

In nucleotides, the CDR3 is TGTGCCAGCAGTCCCTTAAAGACTAGCGGATTCACAGATACGCAGTATTTT. Its translation is CASSPLKTSGFTDTQYF. The rearrangement links TRBV27 to TRBJ2-3; 9 nucleotides line up with TRBD2. J lost 2 bases, V lost 5 bases, and 11 bases had no gene match. Germline lookup yields CDR1 MNHEY and CDR2 SMNVEV (reference sequence). This CDR3 spans 17 amino acids.

The chain combines TRBV20-1 with TRBJ2-1, with D unclear. Germline V gene lookup returns CDR1 DFQATT and CDR2 SNEGSKA (reference sequence). V lost 7 bases to trimming and J lost 2 bases, with 15 bases between them. CDR3 size: 14 residues. As DNA, the CDR3 is TGCAGTGTTTTGGAACCCGTAACCTACAATGAGCAGTTCTTC. It codes for CSVLEPVTYNEQFF.

This clonotype occurred a few times. The rearrangement links TRBV6-6 to TRBJ2-4, with unresolved D. The CDR3 has 14 amino acids. The V gene lost 5 bases and the J gene lost 0 bases, with 8 bases spanning the gap. Germline CDR1 MNHNY, CDR2 SVGAGI (reference sequence). The CDR3 DNA is TGTGCCAGCAGTCCGGATCTAGCCAAAAACATTCAGTACTTC. Its protein product is CASSPDLAKNIQYF.

The chain carries TRBV4-1 and TRBJ1-5; D remains unclear. The V gene lost 1 base and the J gene lost 6 bases, with 13 bases spanning the gap. This CDR3 contains 15 residues. Germline lookup yields CDR1 MGHRA and CDR2 YSYEKL. Here the CDR3 reads CASSQARMDGQPQHF. The CDR3 DNA reads TGCGCCAGCAGCCAAGCCCGGATGGATGGTCAGCCCCAGCATTTT.

The chain recombines TRBV27 with TRBJ1-5, with D possibly being TRBD1 (5 bases). Germline values: CDR1 MNHEY, CDR2 SMNVEV (reference sequence). The ends were cut back, 1 base at V and 2 bases at J, with 9 bases in the middle. The CDR3 totals 15 residues. The CDR3 spells CASSLYGGGNQPQHF. The CDR3 DNA reads TGTGCCAGCAGTTTATATGGGGGGGGCAATCAGCCCCAGCATTTT.